This T cell receptor beta chain is drawn from a study of cytomegalovirus exposure and HLA in healthy donors. Study-wide results and caveats: By a later analysis, the bulk of CMV-associated TCR beta chains appeared HLA-restricted. The study found most TCR sequences rare, yet found some public TCRs in many donors.

Primers: 60 Vbeta forward and 13 Jbeta reverse. Original handling: In a later analysis, 75 million to 85 million unique TCR beta chains included roughly 11 million shared by two or more donors. TCRdb's copy holds only in-frame clones and misses some; the assay was immunoSEQ multiplex PCR. V, J and clone size are taken as reported in that table, and D and trimming were inferred from the DNA itself. The sample has under 250,000 clones; around 81% are singletons. Note on this clone: No antigen is known for it.

This CDR3 region has 14 residues. Germline CDR1 and CDR2: MNHEY and SMNVEV (reference sequence). V was pared by 3 bases and J by 7 bases, with 15 bases between. The sample consisted of PBMCs. The source is a woman between 45 and 65 years old in good health and CMV-seropositive. This chain connects TRBV27 to TRBJ1-2; possible D gene TRBD1, 5 bases. This CDR3 reads CASSFSAGRGGYTF. DNA for the CDR3: TGTGCCAGCAGTTTCTCGGCAGGGAGGGGTGGCTACACCTTC.